The 23 T cell receptor beta chains below all came from one sample that was sequenced in a study of cytomegalovirus exposure and HLA in healthy donors. The PCR used 60 Vbeta and 13 Jbeta primers. The method was immunoSEQ multiplex PCR; TCRdb's version includes in-frame clones alone and lacks a portion of them. The sample carries about 150,000 clones, 65% to 85% recorded once. The sample taken for sequencing was PBMCs. The receptors come from a woman in her forties or fifties in good health and CMV-seropositive.

CDR3 in DNA: TGTGCCAGCTCACCCGCCCTAGCCTCCGAGGGTCATGGCTACACCTTC. This encodes CASSPALASEGHGYTF. The chain couples TRBV18 to TRBJ1-2, with D hard to call. V lost 3 bases and J lost 6, with 20 bases in between. Germline loops: CDR1 KGHSH, CDR2 LQKENI. The CDR3 has 16 amino acids.

This rearrangement joins TRBV21-1 to TRBJ1-2. TRBV21-1 is a documented pseudogene. The CDR3 loop spans 14 amino acids. CDR3 sequence (DNA): TGTGCCAGCAGCAAAGGTGGAGACTTCTATGGCTACACCTTC. It encodes CASSKGGDFYGYTF.

The rearrangement uses TRBV7-3 and TRBJ2-5; 8 positions match TRBD1. The germline V gene has CDR1 SGHTA and CDR2 FQGTGA. There are 13 residues in the CDR3. V gave up 5 bases and J gave up 4 bases; unmatched junction bases: 3. The DNA of the CDR3 is TGTGCCAGCAGCCGTGGACAGGGAGAGACCCAGTACTTC. Its protein product is CASSRGQGETQYF.

The chain employs TRBV2 and TRBJ1-1; 12 positions match TRBD1. This CDR3 contains 15 residues. Losses at the gene ends were 8 bases for V and 5 bases for J; bases not matched to a gene: 9. The germline CDR1 and CDR2 sequences are SNHLY and FYNNEI. CDR3: CASCRDRGRGTEAFF. CDR3 nucleotides: TGTGCCAGCTGCAGGGACAGGGGGCGAGGGACTGAAGCTTTCTTT.

This rearrangement joins TRBV4-2 to TRBJ1-2; TRBD1 matches 8 bases. The CDR3 has 16 residues. Germline V lookup: CDR1 LGHNA, CDR2 YNFKEQ. The V and J ends lost 1 base and 1 base, in that order; junction bases with no gene match: 5. The CDR3 loop is CASSQVGGQDNYGYTF. Here the CDR3 DNA reads TGTGCCAGCAGCCAAGTTGGGGGACAGGATAACTATGGCTACACCTTC.

The rearrangement uses TRBV11-3 and TRBJ1-6; 7 bases agree with TRBD1. There are 15 residues in the CDR3. The J segment lost 3 bases and the V segment lost 5 bases, leaving 4 bases of the junction unmatched. Germline loops: CDR1 SGHNT, CDR2 YENEEA. In DNA, the CDR3 is TGTGCCAGCAGCCCAGGGGGTTTCTATAATTCACCCCTCCACTTT. Translated: CASSPGGFYNSPLHF.

The J gene is TRBJ2-1, the V gene TRBV28; 8 positions match TRBD1. CDR3 size: 16 residues. The ends lost 3 bases at V and 6 bases at J; junction bases unmatched: 10. Germline-derived CDR1 and CDR2 are MDHEN and SYDVKM. CDR3 bases: TGTGCCAGCAGTTTCCGGACAGGGTCTAAGGCCAATGAGCAGTTCTTC. As protein: CASSFRTGSKANEQFF.

The chain has TRBV25-1 and TRBJ2-3, with D possibly matching TRBD2 (7 bases). Germline CDR1 is MGHDK and CDR2 is SYGVNS. The CDR3 is made up of 16 amino acids. V shed 8 bases and J shed 0 bases, with 18 bases lying between them. The CDR3 DNA follows: TGTGCCAGCGGGTGGGTGGCGGGGGCTAGCACAGATACGCAGTATTTT. It codes for CASGWVAGASTDTQYF.

The chain has TRBV13 and TRBJ1-6; maybe TRBD1 (5 bases). Deletions cut 7 bases from V and 0 bases from J, with 13 bases between. This CDR3 has 16 amino acids. CDR1 is PRHDT, CDR2 FYEKMQ, per germline (reference sequence). Here the CDR3 DNA reads TGTGCCAGCACCCCGGGGGGGAGCTCCTATAATTCACCCCTCCACTTT. This gives the protein CASTPGGSSYNSPLHF.

This rearrangement joins TRBV7-2 to TRBJ2-7; 7 bases agree with TRBD1. Trimming cost V 6 bases and J 0 bases; bases outside gene matches: 2. The CDR3 sequence is 13 residues long. The germline CDR1 and CDR2 sequences are SGHTA and FQGNSA. The chain's CDR3 is CASSTGVSYEQYF. CDR3 DNA: TGTGCCAGCAGTACAGGGGTCTCCTACGAGCAGTACTTC.

The chain couples TRBV4-2 to TRBJ2-1, with 7 bases aligning to TRBD2. Germline assignment: CDR1 LGHNA and CDR2 YNFKEQ. V lost 4 bases, J lost 1 base, and 10 bases stayed unmatched. This CDR3 has 17 residues. Here the CDR3 DNA reads TGTGCCAGCAGCCCAGCCAGGAGTAGCGGGTCCTACAATGAGCAGTTCTTC. Translated, it gives CASSPARSSGSYNEQFF.

V and J are TRBV7-3 and TRBJ1-2, with D maybe TRBD1 (6 bases). The CDR3 runs to 13 residues. Germline values: CDR1 SGHTA, CDR2 FQGTGA. Trimming pared 2 bases from V and 8 bases from J, leaving 12 bases between. The CDR3 region has the DNA TGTGCCAGCAGCTTAGCGTTGAGGGGGGGCTACACCTTC. Encoded protein: CASSLALRGGYTF.

This clone was recorded only once. The gene calls are TRBV19 and TRBJ1-1; the D gene is possibly TRBD1 (5 bases). This CDR3 has 12 amino acids. Germline V gives CDR1 LNHDA, CDR2 SQIVND (reference sequence). The V gene lost 4 bases and the J gene lost 8 bases, with 11 bases spanning the gap. CDR3 coding DNA: TGTGCCAGTAGTACTCCCCGGGGGGAAGCTTTCTTT. Its protein product is CASSTPRGEAFF.

This sequence joins TRBV19 and TRBJ2-2; 7 nucleotides align to TRBD2. J lost 4 bases, V lost 2 bases, and 10 bases had no gene match. Germline CDR1 and CDR2: LNHDA and SQIVND (reference sequence). The CDR3 has 17 residues. CDR3 coding DNA: TGTGCCAGTAGTATAAGAAGGGGCGGGGGAAGCACCGGGGAGCTGTTTTTT. As protein: CASSIRRGGGSTGELFF.

J is TRBJ2-4 and V is TRBV4-2; 9 positions match TRBD2. This CDR3 is built from 14 residues. Germline V gene data show CDR1 as LGHNA and CDR2 as YNFKEQ. The J segment lost 7 bases and the V segment lost 4 bases, leaving 5 bases of the junction unmatched. CDR3 protein: CASSPGLATNIQYF. The CDR3 nucleotides read TGTGCCAGCAGCCCTGGACTAGCGACGAACATTCAGTACTTC.

J is TRBJ1-2 and V is TRBV7-8, with D unresolved. The CDR3 length is 13 residues. Germline loops: CDR1 SGHVS, CDR2 FQNEAQ. V was trimmed by 3 bases and J by 1 base, leaving 6 bases between them. The CDR3 coding sequence is TGTGCCAGCAGCTTCGACAATAACTATGGCTACACCTTC. It codes for CASSFDNNYGYTF.

The chain has TRBV25-1 and TRBJ1-1, with a possible D match to TRBD1 (6 bases). The CDR3 totals 14 residues. Germline V gene data show CDR1 as MGHDK and CDR2 as SYGVNS. Trimming left V 3 bases short and J 7 bases short, with 15 bases between. The CDR3 protein is CASSDASGGGEAFF. DNA of the CDR3: TGTGCCAGCAGTGACGCCTCGGGGGGCGGTGAAGCTTTCTTT.

This clone came up once. This chain uses TRBV6-4 with TRBJ2-1; no clear D. Trimming pared 4 bases from V and 4 bases from J, leaving 11 bases between. CDR1 and CDR2 (germline): MRHNA, SNTAGT. The CDR3 length is 14 residues. CDR3 nucleotides: TGTGCCAGCAGTGCGGAGTTCAAATACAATGAGCAGTTCTTC. Its protein is CASSAEFKYNEQFF.

This chain uses TRBV6-5 with TRBJ2-7; weak D call: TRBD2 (5 bases). V was clipped by 4 bases and J by 2 bases, with 18 bases between them. Germline CDR1 is MNHEY and CDR2 is SVGAGI. The CDR3 has 16 amino acids. The CDR3 nucleotides read TGTGCCAGCAGTTCCCGAGCGGCATCTAGCACCTACGAGCAGTACTTC. This gives the protein CASSSRAASSTYEQYF.

The chain links TRBV30 to TRBJ2-5, with a weak D call TRBD2 (6 bases). CDR1 is GTSNPN, CDR2 SVGIG, per germline (reference sequence). The CDR3 consists of 13 residues. The V and J ends lost 4 bases and 5 bases respectively, with 14 bases between them. The CDR3 coding sequence is TGTGCCTGGACCCCTTTGCGGGGTGAGACCCAGTACTTC. This sequence encodes CAWTPLRGETQYF.

The V and J genes are TRBV28 and TRBJ2-7; TRBD1 matches 7 bases. This CDR3 is 14 amino acids long. Germline values: CDR1 MDHEN, CDR2 SYDVKM. V lost 5 bases, J lost 3 bases, and 7 bases stayed unmatched. CDR3 nucleotides: TGTGCCAGCAGTACCGGGACAGCTAACTACGAGCAGTACTTC. Its translation: CASSTGTANYEQYF.

In DNA form, the CDR3 reads TGTGCCAGCAGTAGTAGCGGGAGTAGCACCGGGGAGCTGTTTTTT. It is translated as CASSSSGSSTGELFF. V and J are TRBV28 and TRBJ2-2; 9 nucleotides align to TRBD2. CDR3 length: 15 amino acids. V was clipped by 5 bases and J by 4 bases; unmatched bases: 5. Germline CDR1 is MDHEN and CDR2 is SYDVKM. Filled out from reference TRBV28 and TRBJ2-2, the complete variable domain reads DVKVTQSSRYLVKRTGEKVFLECVQDMDHENMFWYRQDPGLGLRLIYFSYDVKMKEKGDIPEGYSVSREKKERFSLILESASTNQTSMYLCASSSSGSSTGELFFGEGSRLTVL.

This clone has only a few counts. V gene TRBV7-8 combines with J gene TRBJ2-1; 9 bases match TRBD2. The J segment lost 5 bases and the V segment lost 0 bases, leaving 5 bases of the junction unmatched. CDR1 is SGHVS and CDR2 is FQNEAQ in the germline V gene. This CDR3 contains 16 residues. This CDR3 is CASSLAPAGGNNEQFF. CDR3 DNA: TGTGCCAGCAGCTTAGCGCCAGCGGGAGGCAACAATGAGCAGTTCTTC. Supplemented by reference TRBV7-8 and TRBJ2-1, the full variable domain reads GAGVSQSPRYKVAKRGQDVALRCDPISGHVSLFWYQQALGQGPEFLTYFQNEAQLDKSGLPSDRFFAERPEGSVSTLKIQRTQQEDSAVYLCASSLAPAGGNNEQFFGPGTRLTVL.